What follows describes a single T cell receptor delta chain. Its antigen is unknown. The likely explanation is a read error, given a far larger clone one base away. This specimen includes other DNA sequences encoding the same CDR3. The CDR3, from cysteine to phenylalanine, totals 21 residues. This entry keeps only the CDR3 DNA: 63 bases, framed from base 1. CDR1 and CDR2, looked up from the germline V gene, are GEAIGNYY and EKD. Germline trimming: 4 bases from V, 2 bases from J; junction bases outside gene matches: 14. TCR sequencing was performed on genomic DNA from peripheral blood mononuclear cells isolated from patients and controls. As controls, 23 healthy adult blood donors (median age 64 years; approximately 12 males and roughly 11 females) were included and were matched to patients for age and sex. In both library preparation methods, multiplex PCR was run with primers aimed at the conserved V and J regions of the TCR genes. After purification and pooling, the amplicons were sequenced on an Illumina MiSeq platform. As for the authors' bioinformatics: MiXCR performed V(D)J alignment, clonotype assembly and translation, and VDJtools was used for functionality assessment and CDR3 repertoire analyses. CDR3 was defined per IMGT, and analyses were restricted to productive sequences using functional genes, excluding ORF genes and pseudogenes. A custom Python script was used to look across all patients and controls for identical amino acid CDR3s belonging to major clonotypes, meaning those with a frequency of >=5%. To compare clonotype frequencies between patients and controls, a one-sided non-parametric Wilcoxon test was applied. Clone calls in TCRdb were regenerated from the public reads with CATT, after which identical DNA sequences shared one row. None of the V and J calls come from the authors' own analysis; TCRdb made them. The sample table holds about 880 delta-chain clones, of which around 1.5% were seen once. The biggest ten clones account for approximately 79% of the sample.

The record originates from a study of gamma delta lymphoproliferative disorders and STAT genes (dated by TCRdb to the late 2010s). Looking at the study overall: The LymphoTrack Dx TCRG Assay was used to build gamma-chain libraries from a minimum of 50 ng of genomic DNA. Within a larger immunophenotypic and STAT-mutation study, TCR gamma and delta CDR3 repertoires were profiled by deep sequencing in Tgammadelta lymphoproliferative disease patients and healthy controls. Because no corresponding Invivoscribe delta assay was available, delta-chain libraries were prepared according to the standard operating procedure of the EuroClonality-NGS working group. To confirm the results, all delta-chain samples and a couple of gamma-chain samples were sequenced a second time.

What the research found in general, with its limitations: Almost every major gamma and delta clonotype found in patients was public, meaning shared with at least one healthy donor, with just two gamma clonotypes being private to disease. Control T cells likely spanned varied maturation stages, while leukemic cells were skewed toward terminal effectors, potentially limiting patient-control comparisons. When whole repertoires were clustered, gamma repertoires from patients grouped apart from those of healthy controls, but delta repertoires did not separate between the groups. The authors noted that NGS specificity may be reduced at low frequencies, so the public or private nature of leukemic clones needs confirmation.

The receptor chain draws on TRDV2 and TRDJ3, with 12 middle bases fitting TRDD3. Sequencing input: blood. This sequence originates from a human donor in good health. The CDR3 has the sequence CACDKGWGIRESTWDTRQMFF. The DNA sequence is TGTGCCTGTGATAAGGGCTGGGGGATACGCGAGTCCACCTGGGACACCCGACAGATGTTTTTC.